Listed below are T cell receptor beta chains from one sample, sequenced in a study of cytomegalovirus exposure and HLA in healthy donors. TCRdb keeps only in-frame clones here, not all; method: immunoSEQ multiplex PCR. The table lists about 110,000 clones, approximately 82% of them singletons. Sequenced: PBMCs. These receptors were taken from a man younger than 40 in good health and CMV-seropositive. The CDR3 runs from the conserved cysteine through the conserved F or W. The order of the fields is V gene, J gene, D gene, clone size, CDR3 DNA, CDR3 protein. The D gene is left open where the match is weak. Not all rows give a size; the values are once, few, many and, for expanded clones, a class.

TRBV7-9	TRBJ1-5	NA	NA	TGTGCCAGCAGCTTGCGGGGGGGTGAGGGTCAGCCCCAGCATTTT	CASSLRGGEGQPQHF
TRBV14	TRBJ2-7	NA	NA	TGTGCCAGCAGCCGAATTCGGGGAACTCGGTCCTACGAGCAGTACTTC	CASSRIRGTRSYEQYF
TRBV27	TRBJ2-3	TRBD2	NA	TGTGCCAGCAGTTTATCACTAGCGGGGTGGAGCACAGATACGCAGTATTTT	CASSLSLAGWSTDTQYF
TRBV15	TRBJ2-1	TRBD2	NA	TGTGCCACCAGCAGAGGCCCGATGGGACTAGCGGGGGGTATATACAATGAGCAGTTCTTC	CATSRGPMGLAGGIYNEQFF
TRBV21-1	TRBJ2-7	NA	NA	TGTGCCAGCAGCTCCCGGGACAGGGCTGACGAGCAGTACTTC	CASSSRDRADEQYF
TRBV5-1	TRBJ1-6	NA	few	TGCGCCAGCAGCCCGGAGTTCTCACAGGTCAATTCACCCCTCCACTTT	CASSPEFSQVNSPLHF
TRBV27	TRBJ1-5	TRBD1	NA	TGTGCCAGCAGTCCCTCAGGGGGTCAGCCCCAGCATTTT	CASSPSGGQPQHF
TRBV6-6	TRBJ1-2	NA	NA	TGTGCCAGCACCAAGGCGGTCAGCACTAACTATGGCTACACCTTC	CASTKAVSTNYGYTF
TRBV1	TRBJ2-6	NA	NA	TGCACCAGCAGCCAAGGGGCGCAGGTCTCTGGGGCCAACGTCCTGACTTTC	CTSSQGAQVSGANVLTF
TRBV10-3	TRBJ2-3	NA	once	TGTGCCATCAGAGCAGGGGATAGGTTGGATACGCAGTATTTT	CAIRAGDRLDTQYF
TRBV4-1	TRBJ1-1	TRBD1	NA	TGCGCCAGCAGCTCTCACAGGGGATTGGGAGCTTTCTTT	CASSSHRGLGAFF
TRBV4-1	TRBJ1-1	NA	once	TGCGCCAGCAGCCTCGGAAGGGGTGAAGCTTTCTTT	CASSLGRGEAFF
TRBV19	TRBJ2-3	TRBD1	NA	TGTGCCAGTAGTATTAGACAGGGTGGTACAGATACGCAGTATTTT	CASSIRQGGTDTQYF
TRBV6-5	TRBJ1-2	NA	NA	TGTGCCAGCAGTTACTCAGGGGGAGGGGGAAATGGCTACACCTTC	CASSYSGGGGNGYTF
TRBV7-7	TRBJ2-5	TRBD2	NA	TGTGCCAGCAGCCCCCCCGGGGGTGGACTAGCGGAAGAGACCCAGTACTTC	CASSPPGGGLAEETQYF
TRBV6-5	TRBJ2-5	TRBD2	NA	TGTGCCAGCAGTTACTCGGCTAGCGGGGGGCAAGAGACCCAGTACTTC	CASSYSASGGQETQYF
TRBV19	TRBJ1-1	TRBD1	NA	TGTGCCAGTAGCAGACAGGGATGGGGCGTAGATACTGAAGCTTTCTTT	CASSRQGWGVDTEAFF
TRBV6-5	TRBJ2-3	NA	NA	TGTGCCAGCAGTTTCGGGGGTTTCACAGATACGCAGTATTTT	CASSFGGFTDTQYF
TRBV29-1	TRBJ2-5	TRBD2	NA	TGCAGCGTTGAAGGCCCGGGGCTAGCGGACCAAGAGACCCAGTACTTC	CSVEGPGLADQETQYF
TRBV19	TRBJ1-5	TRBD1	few	TGTGCCAGTAGACAAACACAGGGGGCTGGAAACCAGCCCCAGCATTTT	CASRQTQGAGNQPQHF
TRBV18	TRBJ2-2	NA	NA	TGTGCCAGCTCAGCGGGACAGCCGAACACCGGGGAGCTGTTTTTT	CASSAGQPNTGELFF
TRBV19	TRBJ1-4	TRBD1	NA	TGTGCCAGCAGGACAGGGTTTAAAGGGAGCAATGAAAAACTGTTTTTT	CASRTGFKGSNEKLFF
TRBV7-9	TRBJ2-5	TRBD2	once	TGTGCCAGCAGCTTCCGGGGGGACCAAGAGACCCAGTACTTC	CASSFRGDQETQYF
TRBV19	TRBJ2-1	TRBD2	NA	TGTGCCAGCGCAACTAGCGGGAACAATGAGCAGTTCTTC	CASATSGNNEQFF
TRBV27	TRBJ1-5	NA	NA	TGTGCCACCAAAAGGGGGTGGGATCAGCCCCAGCATTTT	CATKRGWDQPQHF
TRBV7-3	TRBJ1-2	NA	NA	TGTGCCAGCAGCTGGGGGACACGGGATCTGGGAGGCTACACCTTC	CASSWGTRDLGGYTF
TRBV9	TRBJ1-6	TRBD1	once	TGTGCCAGCAGCCCGTGGGACAGGGGTTCACCCCTCCACTTT	CASSPWDRGSPLHF
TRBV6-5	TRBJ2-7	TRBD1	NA	TGTGCCAGCAGTTTCCCGGGGACAGGGACCTACGAGCAGTACTTC	CASSFPGTGTYEQYF
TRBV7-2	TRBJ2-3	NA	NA	TGTGCCAGCAGCGGAACCTGGGGGGTTGAGGGAACGCAGTATTTT	CASSGTWGVEGTQYF
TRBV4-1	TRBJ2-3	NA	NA	TGCGCCAGCAGCCAATCGTCTTGGGTCGGGGACACAGATACGCAGTATTTT	CASSQSSWVGDTDTQYF
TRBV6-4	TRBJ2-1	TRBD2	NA	TGTGCCAGCAGTGAGCAGCGGGGGAGTTACAATGAGCAGTTCTTC	CASSEQRGSYNEQFF
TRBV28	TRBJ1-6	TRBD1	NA	TGTGCCAGCACGGACAGGCGGAATTCACCCCTCCACTTT	CASTDRRNSPLHF
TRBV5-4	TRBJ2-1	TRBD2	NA	TGTGCCAGCAGCGCGGGCGGGGGGAGAGACAATGAGCAGTTCTTC	CASSAGGGRDNEQFF
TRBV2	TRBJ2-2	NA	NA	TGTGCCACCGTTAACACCGGGGAGCTGTTTTTT	CATVNTGELFF
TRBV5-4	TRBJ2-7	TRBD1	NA	TGTGCCAGCAGCTTGGACAGGGGGGTCTACGAGCAGTACTTC	CASSLDRGVYEQYF
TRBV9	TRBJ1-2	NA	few	TGTGCCAGCAGATCACAGGGTTCCCATGGCTACACCTTC	CASRSQGSHGYTF
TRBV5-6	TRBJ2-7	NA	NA	TGTGCCAGCAGCTTGGGCCAGGTAGGGGCCTCCTACGAGCAGTACTTC	CASSLGQVGASYEQYF
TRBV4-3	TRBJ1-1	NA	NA	TGCGCCAGCAGCCTCGGGACAACACTTGAAGCTTTCTTT	CASSLGTTLEAFF
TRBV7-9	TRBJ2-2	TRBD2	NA	TGTGCCAGCAGCCCACCCCGGGACTATAACACCGGGGAGCTGTTTTTT	CASSPPRDYNTGELFF
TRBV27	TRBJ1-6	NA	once	TGTGCCAGCAGCCAAGCTCCCCGAAATTCACCCCTCCACTTT	CASSQAPRNSPLHF
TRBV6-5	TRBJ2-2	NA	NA	TGTGCCAGCAGTCGCTCGGTGACCGGGGAGCTGTTTTTT	CASSRSVTGELFF
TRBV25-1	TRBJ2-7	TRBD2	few	TGTGCCAGCAGTGAATACGGTACAGCCGGGGGGGAGCAGTACTTC	CASSEYGTAGGEQYF
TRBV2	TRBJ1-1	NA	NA	TGTGCCAGCAAAAGGGGAATGAACACTGAAGCTTTCTTT	CASKRGMNTEAFF
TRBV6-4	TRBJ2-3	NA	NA	TGTGCCAGCAGTGCCACGGACAGATCGGAGACAGATACGCAGTATTTT	CASSATDRSETDTQYF
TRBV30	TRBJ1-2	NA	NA	TGTGCCTGGTCCGCCCTTTATGGGGGCGCGGATGGCTACACCTTC	CAWSALYGGADGYTF
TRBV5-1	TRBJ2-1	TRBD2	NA	TGCGCCAGCTCCTTAGCGGGGGGTCTTTACAATGAGCAGTTCTTC	CASSLAGGLYNEQFF
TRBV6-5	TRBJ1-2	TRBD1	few	TGTGCCAGCGGGGACAGGGGGCTGGGCTATGGCTACACCTTC	CASGDRGLGYGYTF
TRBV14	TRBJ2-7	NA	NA	TGTGCCAGCAGCCCCGGGGGTAGCAACTCCTACGAGCAGTACTTC	CASSPGGSNSYEQYF
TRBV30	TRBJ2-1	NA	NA	TGTGCCTGGGACAGCTACAATGAGCAGTTCTTC	CAWDSYNEQFF
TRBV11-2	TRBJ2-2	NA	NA	TGTGCCAGCAGCTTAGGAGGGTGGGAAGACACCGGGGAGCTGTTTTTT	CASSLGGWEDTGELFF
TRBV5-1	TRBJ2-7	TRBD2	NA	TGCGCCAGCAGCTTGTTGGCTAGCGGGGGGGCACGGGAGCAGTACTTC	CASSLLASGGAREQYF
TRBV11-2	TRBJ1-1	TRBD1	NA	TGTGCCAGCGCGACTGTAAAGGGGGCGCGGGGCACTGAAGCTTTCTTT	CASATVKGARGTEAFF
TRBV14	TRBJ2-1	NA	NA	TGTGCCAGCAGCCTGTTTGGGGGGAGGAGCTCCTACAATGAGCAGTTCTTC	CASSLFGGRSSYNEQFF
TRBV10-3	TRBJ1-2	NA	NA	TGTGCCATCAGTGAGGGGGGCGGGTTGGACTATGGCTACACCTTC	CAISEGGGLDYGYTF